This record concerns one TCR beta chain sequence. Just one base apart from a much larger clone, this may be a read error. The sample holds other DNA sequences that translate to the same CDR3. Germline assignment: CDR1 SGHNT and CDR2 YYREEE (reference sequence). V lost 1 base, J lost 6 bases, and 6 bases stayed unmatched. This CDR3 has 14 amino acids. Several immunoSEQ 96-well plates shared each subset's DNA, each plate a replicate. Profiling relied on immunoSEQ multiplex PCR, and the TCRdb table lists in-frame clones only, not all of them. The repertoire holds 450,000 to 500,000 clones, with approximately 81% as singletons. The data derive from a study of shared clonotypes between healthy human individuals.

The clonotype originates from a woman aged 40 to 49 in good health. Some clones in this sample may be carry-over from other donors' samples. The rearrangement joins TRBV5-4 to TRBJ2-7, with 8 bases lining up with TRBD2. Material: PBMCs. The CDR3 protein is CASSLTGGPLEQYF. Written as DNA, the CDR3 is TGTGCCAGCAGCTTGACGGGAGGGCCTCTCGAGCAGTACTTC.